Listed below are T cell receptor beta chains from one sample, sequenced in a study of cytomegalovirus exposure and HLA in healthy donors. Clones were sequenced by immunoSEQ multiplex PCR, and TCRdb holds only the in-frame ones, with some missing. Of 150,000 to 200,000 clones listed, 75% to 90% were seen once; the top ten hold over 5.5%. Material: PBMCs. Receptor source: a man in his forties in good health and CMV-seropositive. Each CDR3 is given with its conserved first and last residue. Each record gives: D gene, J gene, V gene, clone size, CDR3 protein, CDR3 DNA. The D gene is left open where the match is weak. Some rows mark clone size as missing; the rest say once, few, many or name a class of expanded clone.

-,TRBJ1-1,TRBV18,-,CASSPGQGRNTEAFF,TGTGCCAGCTCACCCGGGCAGGGCAGGAACACTGAAGCTTTCTTT
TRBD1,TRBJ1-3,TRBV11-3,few,CASSGTGSSGNTIYF,TGTGCCAGCAGCGGGACAGGCTCCTCTGGAAACACCATATATTTT
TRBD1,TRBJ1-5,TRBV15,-,CATSIYRGGNQPQHF,TGTGCCACCAGCATATACAGGGGTGGCAATCAGCCCCAGCATTTT
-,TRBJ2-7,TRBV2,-,CASSPKVAYYEQYF,TGTGCCAGCAGCCCTAAGGTAGCTTATTACGAGCAGTACTTC
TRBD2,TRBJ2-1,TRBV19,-,CASTPPGRGSDEQFF,TGTGCCAGTACCCCCCCCGGGAGGGGCAGCGATGAGCAGTTCTTC
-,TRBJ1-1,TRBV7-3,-,CASSSRQGGEAFF,TGTGCCAGCAGCTCTAGACAAGGAGGGGAAGCTTTCTTT
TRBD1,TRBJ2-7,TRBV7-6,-,CASSLASGQGEYEQYF,TGTGCCAGCAGCTTAGCCTCGGGACAGGGGGAATACGAGCAGTACTTC
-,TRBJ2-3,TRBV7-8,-,CASSFDSSTDTQYF,TGTGCCAGCAGCTTTGACTCTAGCACAGATACGCAGTATTTT
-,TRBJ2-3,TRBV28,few,CASSLGLGATDTQYF,TGTGCCAGCAGTTTGGGGCTAGGGGCCACAGATACGCAGTATTTT
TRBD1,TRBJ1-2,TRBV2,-,CASSRDRANYGYTF,TGTGCCAGCAGCCGGGACAGGGCTAACTATGGCTACACCTTC
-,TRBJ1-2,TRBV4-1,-,CASSQGAAPGYGYTF,TGCGCCAGCAGCCAGGGGGCGGCTCCGGGCTATGGCTACACCTTC
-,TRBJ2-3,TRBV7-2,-,CASSLLWGGDTQYF,TGTGCCAGCAGCTTACTATGGGGAGGAGATACGCAGTATTTT
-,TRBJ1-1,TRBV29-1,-,CSGARVDEAFF,TGCAGCGGGGCCCGAGTTGATGAAGCTTTCTTT
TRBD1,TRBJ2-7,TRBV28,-,CASSPTGTDYEQYF,TGTGCCAGCAGTCCGACCGGGACAGATTACGAGCAGTACTTC
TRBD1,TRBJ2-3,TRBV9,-,CASHPRTGRVDTQYF,TGTGCCAGCCACCCTCGGACAGGCCGGGTAGATACGCAGTATTTT
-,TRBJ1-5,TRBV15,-,CATSREQSPNQPQHF,TGTGCCACCAGCAGAGAACAGAGCCCCAATCAGCCCCAGCATTTT
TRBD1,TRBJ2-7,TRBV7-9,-,CASTPDRGLYEQYF,TGTGCCAGCACCCCGGACAGGGGGCTTTACGAGCAGTACTTC
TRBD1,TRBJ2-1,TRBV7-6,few,CASSLTGGVGNEQFF,TGTGCCAGCAGCCTAACAGGGGGCGTTGGTAATGAGCAGTTCTTC
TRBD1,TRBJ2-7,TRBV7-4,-,CASSQQIYRGKYEQYF,TGTGCCAGCAGCCAACAAATCTACAGGGGGAAGTACGAGCAGTACTTC